These 19 T cell receptor beta chains came from one sample sequenced in a study of neurological immune-mediated disorders. TCRdb reprocessed the 5' RACE reads via MiXCR and lists one record per CDR3 protein. The sample has roughly 75,000 distinct CDR3 sequences, 2.5% to 3% seen once. Sequencing used PBMCs. The receptors were gathered from a woman in her thirties with multiple sclerosis.

This clonotype has a count of ten or more. The CDR3 here is CASSLNEYEQYF. CDR3 nucleotide sequence: TGTGCCAGCAGCTTAAACGAGTACGAGCAGTACTTC. The rearrangement joins TRBV13 to TRBJ2-7; D call uncertain. V was shortened by 2 bases and J by 4 bases, with 6 bases between the two germline ends. The CDR3 has 12 residues. CDR1 is PRHDT, CDR2 FYEKMQ, per germline (reference sequence).

This clonotype was seen many times. The chain recombines TRBV7-9 with TRBJ2-1, with D unclear. The V end lost 4 bases, the J end lost 0 bases, and 16 bases lay between the germline ends. The CDR3 runs to 17 residues. Germline V gene data show CDR1 as SEHNR and CDR2 as FQNEAQ (reference sequence). CDR3 nucleotides: TGTGCCAGCAGCTCCCCTCACGGCTTTCCCTCCTACAATGAGCAGTTCTTC. It codes for CASSSPHGFPSYNEQFF. The full variable domain, its missing parts supplied by reference TRBV7-9 and TRBJ2-1, is DTGVSQNPRHKITKRGQNVTFRCDPISEHNRLYWYRQTLGQGPEFLTYFQNEAQLEKSRLLSDRFSAERPKGSFSTLEIQRTEQGDSAMYLCASSSPHGFPSYNEQFFGPGTRLTVL.

This clonotype was counted ten times or more. The chain links TRBV20-1 to TRBJ2-3; D unclear. V lost 5 bases, J lost 9 bases, and 12 bases lay in between. Germline V lookup: CDR1 DFQATT, CDR2 SNEGSKA (reference sequence). This CDR3 is 11 amino acids long. CDR3: CSAPWVATQYF. CDR3 nucleotide sequence: TGCAGTGCTCCTTGGGTTGCGACGCAGTATTTT.

This clonotype was detected many times. J is TRBJ2-7 and V is TRBV11-3; D is undetermined. The ends were cut back, 0 bases at V and 0 bases at J, with 6 bases in the middle. CDR3 size: 14 residues. Germline V CDR1 and CDR2: SGHNT, YENEEA. The CDR3 protein is CASSLDGGSYEQYF. The CDR3 DNA is TGTGCCAGCAGCTTAGATGGCGGCTCCTACGAGCAGTACTTC.

This clonotype showed up many times. The V gene is TRBV11-2, the J gene TRBJ2-1; D may be TRBD1 or TRBD2 (5 bases each). The CDR3 runs 16 residues. CDR1 is SGHAT, CDR2 FQNNGV, per germline. The germline V and J ends were trimmed by 5 bases and 5 bases, with 19 bases remaining between them. The CDR3 protein is CASSPRERVPHNEQFF. The CDR3 DNA reads TGTGCCAGCAGCCCCAGGGAGCGAGTTCCTCACAATGAGCAGTTCTTC.

This clonotype was seen repeatedly, ten times or more. The chain combines TRBV20-1 with TRBJ2-7; D not resolved. Trimming shortened V by 6 bases and J by 5 bases, and 17 bases separated the two germline ends. The CDR3 is 13 amino acids. Germline assignment: CDR1 DFQATT and CDR2 SNEGSKA (reference sequence). DNA for the CDR3: TGCAGTGCGGCAGGTGGGCTCACGGACGAGCAGTACTTC. Protein product: CSAAGGLTDEQYF.

This clonotype was recorded many times. Compared with germline, one end of the junction differs, possibly owing to a read error. The chain combines TRBV29-1 with TRBJ2-7; D perhaps matches TRBD1 (6 bases). The CDR3 totals 16 residues. CDR1 is SQVTM and CDR2 is ANQGSEA in the germline V gene. The DNA of the CDR3 is TGCAGTGTTGAAGGTTGGCCAGGGGAAGAGGTGTACGAGCAGTACTTC. Its translation: CSVEGWPGEEVYEQYF.

This clonotype was detected many times. The CDR3: CAISDSDRDPYNEQFF. DNA for the CDR3: TGTGCCATCAGCGACTCCGACAGGGATCCATACAATGAGCAGTTCTTC. The chain carries TRBV10-3 and TRBJ2-1; 7 bases are shared with TRBD1. This CDR3 contains 16 residues. Germline CDR1 ENHRY, CDR2 SYGVKD. Germline trimming cut 6 bases from V and 4 bases from J; bases unmatched to any gene: 12.

With respect to this clonotype: A read error is possible here, since a much larger clone lies one base away. The rearrangement links TRBV7-9 to TRBJ2-3; the D is unclear. This CDR3 has 13 residues. The germline V and J ends were trimmed by 0 bases and 2 bases, with 3 bases remaining between them. The germline V gene has CDR1 SEHNR and CDR2 FQNEAQ (reference sequence). This CDR3 is CASSLADTDTQYF. CDR3 coding DNA: TGTGCCAGCAGCTTAGCGGACACAGATACGCAGTATTTT. Full variable domain (remainder filled in from reference TRBV7-9 and TRBJ2-3): DTGVSQNPRHKITKRGQNVTFRCDPISEHNRLYWYRQTLGQGPEFLTYFQNEAQLEKSRLLSDRFSAERPKGSFSTLEIQRTEQGDSAMYLCASSLADTDTQYFGPGTRLTVL.

This clonotype was seen at least ten times. The chain uses TRBV20-1 and TRBJ1-5; D is ambiguous. The CDR3 is made up of 15 amino acids. V dropped 0 bases and J dropped 4 bases, with 13 bases sitting between them. From germline, CDR1 is DFQATT and CDR2 SNEGSKA (reference sequence). CDR3 DNA sequence: TGCAGTGCTAGAGATTTAGCAGGAGATAATCAGCCCCAGCATTTT. Translating gives CSARDLAGDNQPQHF.

In its sample, this clonotype was seen many times. The V call is TRBV29-1, the J call TRBJ2-1; 12 bases line up with TRBD1. The CDR3 spans 14 residues. CDR1 is SQVTM, CDR2 ANQGSEA, per germline. With 6 bases clipped from V and 9 bases from J, the junction kept 9 bases outside the gene matches. This CDR3 is CSVEPGQGASEQFF. In nucleotides, the CDR3 is TGCAGCGTCGAACCGGGACAGGGGGCGAGTGAGCAGTTCTTC.

This clonotype was counted ten times or more. The CDR3 loop is CSVPTGVEGELFF. DNA for the CDR3: TGCAGCGTTCCCACAGGGGTAGAGGGGGAGCTGTTTTTT. V gene TRBV29-1 combines with J gene TRBJ2-2, with 7 bases lining up with TRBD1. Germline V gives CDR1 SQVTM, CDR2 ANQGSEA. The CDR3 is 13 amino acids. V shed 5 bases and J 8 bases; nucleotides not matched to a gene: 8.

This clonotype came up many times. CDR3 sequence (DNA): TGTGCCAGCAGCTTAGGACCGAAAGAGACCCAGTACTTC. Translating it yields CASSLGPKETQYF. V is TRBV7-2 and J is TRBJ2-5; D not certain. CDR1 and CDR2 (germline): SGHTA, FQGNSA. CDR3 size: 13 residues. Trimming took 1 base from V and 3 from J, leaving 6 bases between them.

There are many counts of this clonotype. V is TRBV7-2 and J is TRBJ2-3; no definite D call. This CDR3 region has 12 residues. Trimming pared 6 bases from V and 5 bases from J, leaving 9 bases between. Per germline, CDR1 SGHTA and CDR2 FQGNSA. As DNA, the CDR3 is TGTGCCAGCAGACTTTCCCGAGATACGCAGTATTTT. Translation gives CASRLSRDTQYF.

A word on this clonotype: It may be a read error: a sequence one base away is much more abundant. This chain uses TRBV5-1 with TRBJ1-1; unclear D gene. V lost 4 bases and J lost 1, with 8 bases in between. The length of the CDR3 is 13 residues. CDR1 is SGHRS, CDR2 YFSETQ, per germline. Written as DNA, the CDR3 is TGCGCCAGCAGCCGCACGGGGAACACTGAAGCTTTCTTT. This codes for CASSRTGNTEAFF.

This clonotype was seen at least ten times. The rearrangement joins TRBV5-1 to TRBJ1-1, with D perhaps matching TRBD1 (5 bases). The CDR3 is 13 residues long. The germline V gene has CDR1 SGHRS and CDR2 YFSETQ. Trimming removed 6 bases from V and 2 bases from J, with 11 bases in between. The CDR3 nucleotides are TGCGCCAGCAAAGACCAGGGAAACACTGAAGCTTTCTTT. Translating gives CASKDQGNTEAFF.

The sample holds many counts of this clonotype. The genes are TRBV20-1 and TRBJ2-5; 7 nucleotides match TRBD2. V trimming: 6 bases; J trimming: 4 bases; junction bases outside the gene matches: 8. This CDR3 has 13 residues. Germline V gene lookup returns CDR1 DFQATT and CDR2 SNEGSKA (reference sequence). DNA of the CDR3: TGCAGTGCGGGTCCTAGCGGTCCAGAGACCCAGTACTTC. Translation gives CSAGPSGPETQYF.

The sample holds many counts of this clonotype. The chain employs TRBV20-1 and TRBJ1-1; tentative D call: TRBD1 (6 bases). V was pared by 2 bases and J by 2 bases, with 18 bases between. Germline CDR1 is DFQATT and CDR2 is SNEGSKA (reference sequence). The CDR3 has 16 amino acids. For the CDR3, the DNA is TGCAGTGCTAGACCTTCACGCAGGGGACCAAACACTGAAGCTTTCTTT. Translating gives CSARPSRRGPNTEAFF.

This clonotype was seen repeatedly, ten times or more. V usage is TRBV21-1 and J usage is TRBJ2-7. TRBV21-1 is termed a pseudogene. The CDR3 contains 12 residues. The CDR3 protein is CASSGLNYEQYF. The DNA for the CDR3 is TGTGCCAGCAGCGGCCTCAACTACGAGCAGTACTTC.